Listed here are 27 T cell receptor beta chains from one sample, sequenced in a study of OX40 agonist ivuxolimab in advanced cancers. This table comes from immunoSEQ multiplex PCR, and its TCRdb copy is limited to in-frame clones, with some not included. The repertoire consists of some 45,000 clones, with 86% occurring once and the leading ten covering just over 20%. Sequencing used CD4+ or CD8+ T cells sorted from blood, obtained in a trial of the OX40 agonist ivuxolimab. These receptors all come from an adult with an advanced solid tumor such as melanoma, head and neck, liver or kidney cancer.

The gene calls are TRBV4-3 and TRBJ1-2; TRBD1 agrees at 10 bases. The germline V gene encodes CDR1 LGHNA and CDR2 YSLEER. This CDR3 spans 14 amino acids. J gave up 6 bases and V 1 base, and 2 bases lay outside the gene matches. The CDR3 is CASSQGTGGDGYTF. In nucleotides, the CDR3 is TGCGCCAGCAGCCAAGGGACAGGGGGAGATGGCTACACCTTC.

This clone counts as hyperexpanded (1% or more). The junction shows a germline mismatch at one end, possibly a read error. This chain's CDR3 is CASSSLGSNNEQFF. CDR3 sequence (DNA): TGTGCCAGCAGCTCTCTGGGCTCCAACAATGAGCAGTTCTTC. The V gene is TRBV7-3, the J gene TRBJ2-1, with D unclear. This CDR3 comprises 14 residues. Germline V gene lookup returns CDR1 SGHTA and CDR2 FQGTGA.

This chain links TRBV4-1 with TRBJ1-2; perhaps TRBD1 as D (5 bases). The CDR3 has 16 amino acids. Looked up from germline, CDR1 is MGHRA and CDR2 is YSYEKL. V lost 4 bases, J lost 0 bases, and 15 bases lay in between. The CDR3 DNA reads TGCGCCAGCAGCCTGATTAGCGACAGTTCTAACTATGGCTACACCTTC. Protein sequence: CASSLISDSSNYGYTF.

This clone was seen a single time. V is TRBV7-9 and J is TRBJ2-2; TRBD2 might be the D (6 bases). V shed 2 bases and J shed 0 bases, with 10 bases lying between them. Germline V gives CDR1 SEHNR, CDR2 FQNEAQ (reference sequence). This CDR3 is built from 16 residues. The CDR3 loop reads CASSLPEGSNTGELFF. The CDR3 nucleotides are TGTGCCAGCAGCTTACCGGAGGGATCGAACACCGGGGAGCTGTTTTTT. Drawing the rest from reference TRBV7-9 and TRBJ2-2, the complete variable domain is DTGVSQNPRHKITKRGQNVTFRCDPISEHNRLYWYRQTLGQGPEFLTYFQNEAQLEKSRLLSDRFSAERPKGSFSTLEIQRTEQGDSAMYLCASSLPEGSNTGELFFGEGSRLTVL.

The chain recombines TRBV12-5 with TRBJ2-3; D is undetermined. The CDR3 loop spans 14 amino acids. V was cut by 7 bases and J by 4 bases, with 15 bases left in between. Germline loops: CDR1 LGHNT, CDR2 FRNRAP. CDR3 amino acids: CASEVEPDPDTQYF. For the CDR3, the DNA is TGTGCTAGTGAAGTAGAGCCTGACCCAGATACGCAGTATTTT. Full variable domain (outside the CDR3, taken from reference TRBV12-5 and TRBJ2-3): DARVTQTPRHKVTEMGQEVTMRCQPILGHNTVFWYRQTMMQGLELLAYFRNRAPLDDSGMPKDRFSAEMPDATLATLKIQPSEPRDSAVYFCASEVEPDPDTQYFGPGTRLTVL.

The genes are TRBV11-2 and TRBJ2-7, with 9 bases aligning to TRBD1. Germline-derived CDR1 and CDR2 are SGHAT and FQNNGV. J was trimmed by 2 bases and V by 5 bases; bases with no gene match: 4. This CDR3 spans 14 amino acids. The CDR3 region has the DNA TGTGCCAGCAGCCCTGGGACAGGGACCTACGAGCAGTACTTC. This translates into CASSPGTGTYEQYF.

The V gene is TRBV4-3, the J gene TRBJ2-7; 8 bases fit TRBD1. V was clipped by 1 base and J by 4 bases; unmatched bases: 6. CDR1 is LGHNA, CDR2 YSLEER, per germline. The CDR3 covers 15 residues. The CDR3 DNA is TGCGCCAGCAGCCAAGGTAGTCAGGGGGCATACGAGCAGTACTTC. Residues: CASSQGSQGAYEQYF.

The chain links TRBV6-5 to TRBJ1-1; maybe TRBD1 (6 bases). V lost 2 bases, J lost 6 bases, and 13 bases lay in between. This CDR3 comprises 14 residues. Germline V gene lookup returns CDR1 MNHEY and CDR2 SVGAGI. The CDR3 DNA follows: TGTGCCAGCAGTTACACCTACAGGGATCCTGAAGCTTTCTTT. The encoded protein is CASSYTYRDPEAFF.

This clone was recorded a few times. This chain joins TRBV27 and TRBJ1-6, with unresolved D. Germline V gene data show CDR1 as MNHEY and CDR2 as SMNVEV (reference sequence). V dropped 6 bases and J dropped 7 bases, with 16 bases sitting between them. The CDR3 runs to 15 residues. The CDR3 DNA follows: TGTGCCAGCAGCCTCGCCGGGTTTTCCAATTCACCCCTCCACTTT. Its translation: CASSLAGFSNSPLHF.

The J gene is TRBJ2-3, the V gene TRBV6-5, with 8 bases that match TRBD2. The J segment lost 3 bases and the V segment lost 4 bases, leaving 6 bases of the junction unmatched. Germline loops: CDR1 MNHEY, CDR2 SVGAGI. There are 15 residues in the CDR3. CDR3 bases: TGTGCCAGCAGTTCGGGAGGGGAAGGGACAGATACGCAGTATTTT. It encodes CASSSGGEGTDTQYF.

In this sample, this clone turned up once. V is TRBV13 and J is TRBJ2-6; 9 bases line up with TRBD2. Germline-derived CDR1 and CDR2 are PRHDT and FYEKMQ (reference sequence). The CDR3 has 17 residues. The V and J ends lost 2 bases and 7 bases, in that order; junction bases with no gene match: 9. CDR3 sequence: CASSLRAGGLGANVLTF. The CDR3 bases are TGTGCCAGCAGCTTACGAGCGGGGGGCCTTGGAGCCAACGTCCTGACTTTC.

The chain recombines TRBV10-1 with TRBJ1-1; possible D gene TRBD1, 5 bases. The CDR3 loop spans 15 amino acids. V shed 5 bases and J shed 0 bases, with 13 bases lying between them. The germline gives CDR1 WNHNN, CDR2 SYGVQD (reference sequence). In nucleotides, the CDR3 is TGCGCCAGCAGTCTCCGGAGACAGCTGAACACTGAAGCTTTCTTT. Translation: CASSLRRQLNTEAFF.

CDR3 amino acids: CASKLAGSSYEQYF. CDR3 sequence (DNA): TGTGCCAGCAAGCTAGCGGGGAGCTCCTACGAGCAGTACTTC. V is TRBV5-8 and J is TRBJ2-7; 9 positions match TRBD2. The CDR3 consists of 14 residues. Germline V gene lookup returns CDR1 SGHTS and CDR2 YDEGEE. Trimming removed 6 bases from V and 0 bases from J; junction bases left unmatched: 4.

This clone was observed a few times. This rearrangement joins TRBV9 to TRBJ1-1; D not resolved. Trimming pared 4 bases from V and 0 bases from J, leaving 10 bases between. The length of the CDR3 is 14 residues. Germline V gene sequence: CDR1 SGDLS, CDR2 YYNGEE. The CDR3 bases are TGTGCCAGCAGCCCCCCGAACCTGAACACTGAAGCTTTCTTT. This codes for CASSPPNLNTEAFF.

This clone is medium-sized within its sample. CDR3 sequence (DNA): TGTGCCAGCAGCTCCCCCGAAAGCACAGATACGCAGTATTTT. Protein sequence: CASSSPESTDTQYF. V is TRBV7-2 and J is TRBJ2-3; D is undetermined. Deletions cut 4 bases from V and 0 bases from J, with 8 bases between. The CDR3 loop spans 14 amino acids. Germline V gene lookup returns CDR1 SGHTA and CDR2 FQGNSA.

This clone has only one observation. The genes are TRBV14 and TRBJ2-3; either TRBD1 or TRBD2 may fit D (6 bases each). In germline, CDR1 is SGHDN, CDR2 FVKESK. Trimming left V 0 bases short and J 1 base short, with 14 bases between. The length of the CDR3 is 17 residues. CDR3 sequence reads: CASSQDGGDTGTDTQYF. Here the CDR3 DNA reads TGTGCCAGCAGCCAAGATGGAGGGGACACAGGCACAGATACGCAGTATTTT. Variable domain in full (rest from reference TRBV14 and TRBJ2-3): EAGVTQFPSHSVIEKGQTVTLRCDPISGHDNLYWYRRVMGKEIKFLLHFVKESKQDESGMPNNRFLAERTGGTYSTLKVQPAELEDSGVYFCASSQDGGDTGTDTQYFGPGTRLTVL.

J is TRBJ1-5 and V is TRBV27; D call uncertain. Trimming stripped 6 bases from V and 0 bases from J, with 6 bases between. The V gene's germline CDR1 is MNHEY and CDR2 SMNVEV (reference sequence). There are 13 residues in the CDR3. The CDR3 loop reads CASRSISNQPQHF. The CDR3 DNA reads TGTGCCAGCAGATCTATTAGCAATCAGCCCCAGCATTTT.

This rearrangement joins TRBV7-9 to TRBJ2-1; 8 bases are a match to TRBD1. Trimming cost V 9 bases and J 5 bases; bases outside gene matches: 12. CDR3 length: 15 residues. Germline CDR1 is SEHNR and CDR2 is FQNEAQ (reference sequence). DNA of the CDR3: TGTGCCAGAATGAAATTAGACAGGGGCAACAATGAGCAGTTCTTC. Amino acid sequence: CARMKLDRGNNEQFF.

CDR3 in DNA: TGTGCCAGCAGCCCGGGACAGTTAAACTACGAGCAGTACGTC. Its translation: CASSPGQLNYEQYV. The chain is built from TRBV5-5 and TRBJ2-7; TRBD1 matches 7 bases. Losses at the gene ends were 4 bases for V and 3 bases for J; bases not matched to a gene: 7. CDR1 SGHKS and CDR2 YYEKEE come from the germline V gene (reference sequence). The CDR3 covers 14 residues.

The genes are TRBV6-6 and TRBJ2-7; D is unclear. The CDR3 covers 11 residues. V was clipped by 6 bases and J by 6 bases, with 9 bases between them. CDR1 MNHNY and CDR2 SVGAGI come from the germline V gene (reference sequence). The CDR3 loop reads CASRNEVEQYF. In DNA form, the CDR3 reads TGTGCCAGCAGAAATGAGGTCGAGCAGTACTTC.

This sequence joins TRBV5-1 and TRBJ2-3; D call uncertain. Germline CDR1 and CDR2: SGHRS and YFSETQ. Trimming removed 7 bases from V and 5 bases from J, with 11 bases in between. The CDR3 has 12 amino acids. The CDR3 protein is CASFDGEDTQYF. For the CDR3, the DNA is TGCGCCAGCTTCGATGGGGAAGATACGCAGTATTTT.

The gene calls are TRBV7-9 and TRBJ1-2, with 7 bases fitting TRBD1. CDR1 and CDR2 from the germline V gene are SEHNR and FQNEAQ (reference sequence). V shed 5 bases, J shed 4 bases, and the junction held 10 bases outside the gene matches. This CDR3 is built from 15 residues. CDR3 nucleotides: TGTGCCAGCAGCGAAGGGACAGATGAGGCCTATGGCTACACCTTC. Its protein is CASSEGTDEAYGYTF.

This clone was seen a few times. This chain joins TRBV15 and TRBJ2-3; D is unclear. The CDR3 sequence is 15 residues long. Trimming shortened V by 5 bases and J by 6 bases, and 18 bases separated the two germline ends. Germline assignment: CDR1 LNHNV and CDR2 YYDKDF (reference sequence). The CDR3 DNA follows: TGTGCCACCAGCTCCGACCGATACAATTTGGATACGCAGTATTTT. It codes for CATSSDRYNLDTQYF.

The chain combines TRBV15 with TRBJ1-4; D unresolved. In germline, CDR1 is LNHNV, CDR2 YYDKDF (reference sequence). The CDR3 is 15 residues long. Trimming pared 5 bases from V and 0 bases from J, leaving 10 bases between. The CDR3 DNA reads TGTGCCACCAGCGTCGACCTGGCAACTAATGAAAAACTGTTTTTT. This sequence encodes CATSVDLATNEKLFF.

The genes are TRBV9 and TRBJ2-3; TRBD1 aligns across 7 bases. Germline CDR1 SGDLS, CDR2 YYNGEE. The CDR3 spans 17 residues. V shed 0 bases and J 3 bases; nucleotides not matched to a gene: 10. Here the CDR3 reads CASSVEGQPWETDTQYF. CDR3 DNA sequence: TGTGCCAGCAGCGTAGAGGGACAGCCCTGGGAGACAGATACGCAGTATTTT.

The chain links TRBV7-9 to TRBJ2-1; 9 bases align to TRBD2. Looked up from germline, CDR1 is SEHNR and CDR2 is FQNEAQ (reference sequence). Germline trimming cut 2 bases from V and 0 bases from J; bases unmatched to any gene: 5. The CDR3 spans 17 residues. CDR3 residues: CASSLRLAASSYNEQFF. The CDR3 DNA reads as TGTGCCAGCAGCTTAAGACTAGCGGCTAGCTCCTACAATGAGCAGTTCTTC.

This chain links TRBV5-1 with TRBJ2-7; 10 positions match TRBD1. V dropped 4 bases and J dropped 2; count of bases not matched to a gene: 6. Germline CDR1 is SGHRS and CDR2 is YFSETQ. The CDR3 contains 15 residues. The CDR3: CASSRAGTGAYEQYF. CDR3 DNA: TGCGCCAGCAGCCGCGCCGGGACAGGGGCCTACGAGCAGTACTTC.